This TCR beta chain was observed in a study of blood T cell repertoires in COVID-19. The germline V gene has CDR1 SGHTA and CDR2 FQGNSA. CDR3 size: 15 residues. The V gene lost 2 bases and the J gene lost 5 bases, with 12 bases spanning the gap. Method: immunoSEQ multiplex PCR; TCRdb's copy keeps in-frame clones and lacks some. The data hold about 170,000 clones, with over 80% observed a single time. The V call is TRBV7-2, the J call TRBJ2-2; D remains unclear. This sequence originates from an elderly woman with COVID-19, enrolled during active disease. The source material was peripheral blood. The CDR3 DNA reads as TGTGCCAGCAGCTTATCCCCACTAAGAACCGGGGAGCTGTTTTTT. As protein: CASSLSPLRTGELFF.